The present T cell receptor (beta chain) was sequenced within a study of blood T cell dynamics during melanoma immunotherapy. Looked up from germline, CDR1 is MNHNS and CDR2 is SASEGT. Trimming shortened V by 1 base and J by 10 bases, and 5 bases separated the two germline ends. The CDR3 contains 11 residues. This table comes from immunoSEQ multiplex PCR, and its TCRdb copy is limited to in-frame clones, with some not included. The sample has approximately 15,000 clones; approximately 80% are singletons. Time point here: pre-treatment baseline. The origin of this receptor is a human donor with melanoma. This chain joins TRBV6-1 and TRBJ2-1; D gene unclear. The specimen comprised blood, sampled from a patient treated with checkpoint blockade. CDR3 sequence reads: CASSEVREQFF. The CDR3 DNA follows: TGTGCCAGCAGTGAAGTTCGGGAGCAGTTCTTC.